This T cell receptor beta chain was documented in a study of response to subunit inactivated influenza vaccine. TCRdb analysed the RT-PCR reads with MiXCR anew, one entry per CDR3 protein. This table holds about 520,000 distinct CDR3 sequences, roughly 9.8% found once. This clonotype was seen repeatedly, ten times or more. Its antigen is as yet unknown. V was pared by 4 bases and J by 3 bases, with 11 bases between. The CDR3 extends over 13 amino acids. Germline V gene lookup returns CDR1 SGHRS and CDR2 YFSETQ. Study-wide results and limits: Authors suggested each seasonal influenza vaccination recruits few new T cells.

The genes are TRBV5-1 and TRBJ2-7; no reliable D call. This receptor was identified in a man aged 45-65 years who received an inactivated influenza vaccine. Source: PBMCs from blood, taken 45 days after vaccination. CDR3 in amino acids: CASSPEADYEQYF. The CDR3, as DNA: TGCGCCAGCAGCCCCGAGGCGGACTACGAGCAGTACTTC.